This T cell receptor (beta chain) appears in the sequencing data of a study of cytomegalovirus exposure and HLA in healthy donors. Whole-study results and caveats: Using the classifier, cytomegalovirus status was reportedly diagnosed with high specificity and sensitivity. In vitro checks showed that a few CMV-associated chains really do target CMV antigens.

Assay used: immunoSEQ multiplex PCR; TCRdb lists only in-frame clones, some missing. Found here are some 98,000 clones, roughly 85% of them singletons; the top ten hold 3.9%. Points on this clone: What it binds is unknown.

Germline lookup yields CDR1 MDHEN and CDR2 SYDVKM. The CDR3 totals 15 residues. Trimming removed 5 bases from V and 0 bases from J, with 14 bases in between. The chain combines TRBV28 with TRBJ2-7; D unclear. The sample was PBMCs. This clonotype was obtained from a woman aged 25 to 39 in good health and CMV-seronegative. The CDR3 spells CASSPLGWSSYEQYF. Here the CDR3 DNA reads TGTGCCAGCAGTCCCCTCGGCTGGAGCTCCTACGAGCAGTACTTC.